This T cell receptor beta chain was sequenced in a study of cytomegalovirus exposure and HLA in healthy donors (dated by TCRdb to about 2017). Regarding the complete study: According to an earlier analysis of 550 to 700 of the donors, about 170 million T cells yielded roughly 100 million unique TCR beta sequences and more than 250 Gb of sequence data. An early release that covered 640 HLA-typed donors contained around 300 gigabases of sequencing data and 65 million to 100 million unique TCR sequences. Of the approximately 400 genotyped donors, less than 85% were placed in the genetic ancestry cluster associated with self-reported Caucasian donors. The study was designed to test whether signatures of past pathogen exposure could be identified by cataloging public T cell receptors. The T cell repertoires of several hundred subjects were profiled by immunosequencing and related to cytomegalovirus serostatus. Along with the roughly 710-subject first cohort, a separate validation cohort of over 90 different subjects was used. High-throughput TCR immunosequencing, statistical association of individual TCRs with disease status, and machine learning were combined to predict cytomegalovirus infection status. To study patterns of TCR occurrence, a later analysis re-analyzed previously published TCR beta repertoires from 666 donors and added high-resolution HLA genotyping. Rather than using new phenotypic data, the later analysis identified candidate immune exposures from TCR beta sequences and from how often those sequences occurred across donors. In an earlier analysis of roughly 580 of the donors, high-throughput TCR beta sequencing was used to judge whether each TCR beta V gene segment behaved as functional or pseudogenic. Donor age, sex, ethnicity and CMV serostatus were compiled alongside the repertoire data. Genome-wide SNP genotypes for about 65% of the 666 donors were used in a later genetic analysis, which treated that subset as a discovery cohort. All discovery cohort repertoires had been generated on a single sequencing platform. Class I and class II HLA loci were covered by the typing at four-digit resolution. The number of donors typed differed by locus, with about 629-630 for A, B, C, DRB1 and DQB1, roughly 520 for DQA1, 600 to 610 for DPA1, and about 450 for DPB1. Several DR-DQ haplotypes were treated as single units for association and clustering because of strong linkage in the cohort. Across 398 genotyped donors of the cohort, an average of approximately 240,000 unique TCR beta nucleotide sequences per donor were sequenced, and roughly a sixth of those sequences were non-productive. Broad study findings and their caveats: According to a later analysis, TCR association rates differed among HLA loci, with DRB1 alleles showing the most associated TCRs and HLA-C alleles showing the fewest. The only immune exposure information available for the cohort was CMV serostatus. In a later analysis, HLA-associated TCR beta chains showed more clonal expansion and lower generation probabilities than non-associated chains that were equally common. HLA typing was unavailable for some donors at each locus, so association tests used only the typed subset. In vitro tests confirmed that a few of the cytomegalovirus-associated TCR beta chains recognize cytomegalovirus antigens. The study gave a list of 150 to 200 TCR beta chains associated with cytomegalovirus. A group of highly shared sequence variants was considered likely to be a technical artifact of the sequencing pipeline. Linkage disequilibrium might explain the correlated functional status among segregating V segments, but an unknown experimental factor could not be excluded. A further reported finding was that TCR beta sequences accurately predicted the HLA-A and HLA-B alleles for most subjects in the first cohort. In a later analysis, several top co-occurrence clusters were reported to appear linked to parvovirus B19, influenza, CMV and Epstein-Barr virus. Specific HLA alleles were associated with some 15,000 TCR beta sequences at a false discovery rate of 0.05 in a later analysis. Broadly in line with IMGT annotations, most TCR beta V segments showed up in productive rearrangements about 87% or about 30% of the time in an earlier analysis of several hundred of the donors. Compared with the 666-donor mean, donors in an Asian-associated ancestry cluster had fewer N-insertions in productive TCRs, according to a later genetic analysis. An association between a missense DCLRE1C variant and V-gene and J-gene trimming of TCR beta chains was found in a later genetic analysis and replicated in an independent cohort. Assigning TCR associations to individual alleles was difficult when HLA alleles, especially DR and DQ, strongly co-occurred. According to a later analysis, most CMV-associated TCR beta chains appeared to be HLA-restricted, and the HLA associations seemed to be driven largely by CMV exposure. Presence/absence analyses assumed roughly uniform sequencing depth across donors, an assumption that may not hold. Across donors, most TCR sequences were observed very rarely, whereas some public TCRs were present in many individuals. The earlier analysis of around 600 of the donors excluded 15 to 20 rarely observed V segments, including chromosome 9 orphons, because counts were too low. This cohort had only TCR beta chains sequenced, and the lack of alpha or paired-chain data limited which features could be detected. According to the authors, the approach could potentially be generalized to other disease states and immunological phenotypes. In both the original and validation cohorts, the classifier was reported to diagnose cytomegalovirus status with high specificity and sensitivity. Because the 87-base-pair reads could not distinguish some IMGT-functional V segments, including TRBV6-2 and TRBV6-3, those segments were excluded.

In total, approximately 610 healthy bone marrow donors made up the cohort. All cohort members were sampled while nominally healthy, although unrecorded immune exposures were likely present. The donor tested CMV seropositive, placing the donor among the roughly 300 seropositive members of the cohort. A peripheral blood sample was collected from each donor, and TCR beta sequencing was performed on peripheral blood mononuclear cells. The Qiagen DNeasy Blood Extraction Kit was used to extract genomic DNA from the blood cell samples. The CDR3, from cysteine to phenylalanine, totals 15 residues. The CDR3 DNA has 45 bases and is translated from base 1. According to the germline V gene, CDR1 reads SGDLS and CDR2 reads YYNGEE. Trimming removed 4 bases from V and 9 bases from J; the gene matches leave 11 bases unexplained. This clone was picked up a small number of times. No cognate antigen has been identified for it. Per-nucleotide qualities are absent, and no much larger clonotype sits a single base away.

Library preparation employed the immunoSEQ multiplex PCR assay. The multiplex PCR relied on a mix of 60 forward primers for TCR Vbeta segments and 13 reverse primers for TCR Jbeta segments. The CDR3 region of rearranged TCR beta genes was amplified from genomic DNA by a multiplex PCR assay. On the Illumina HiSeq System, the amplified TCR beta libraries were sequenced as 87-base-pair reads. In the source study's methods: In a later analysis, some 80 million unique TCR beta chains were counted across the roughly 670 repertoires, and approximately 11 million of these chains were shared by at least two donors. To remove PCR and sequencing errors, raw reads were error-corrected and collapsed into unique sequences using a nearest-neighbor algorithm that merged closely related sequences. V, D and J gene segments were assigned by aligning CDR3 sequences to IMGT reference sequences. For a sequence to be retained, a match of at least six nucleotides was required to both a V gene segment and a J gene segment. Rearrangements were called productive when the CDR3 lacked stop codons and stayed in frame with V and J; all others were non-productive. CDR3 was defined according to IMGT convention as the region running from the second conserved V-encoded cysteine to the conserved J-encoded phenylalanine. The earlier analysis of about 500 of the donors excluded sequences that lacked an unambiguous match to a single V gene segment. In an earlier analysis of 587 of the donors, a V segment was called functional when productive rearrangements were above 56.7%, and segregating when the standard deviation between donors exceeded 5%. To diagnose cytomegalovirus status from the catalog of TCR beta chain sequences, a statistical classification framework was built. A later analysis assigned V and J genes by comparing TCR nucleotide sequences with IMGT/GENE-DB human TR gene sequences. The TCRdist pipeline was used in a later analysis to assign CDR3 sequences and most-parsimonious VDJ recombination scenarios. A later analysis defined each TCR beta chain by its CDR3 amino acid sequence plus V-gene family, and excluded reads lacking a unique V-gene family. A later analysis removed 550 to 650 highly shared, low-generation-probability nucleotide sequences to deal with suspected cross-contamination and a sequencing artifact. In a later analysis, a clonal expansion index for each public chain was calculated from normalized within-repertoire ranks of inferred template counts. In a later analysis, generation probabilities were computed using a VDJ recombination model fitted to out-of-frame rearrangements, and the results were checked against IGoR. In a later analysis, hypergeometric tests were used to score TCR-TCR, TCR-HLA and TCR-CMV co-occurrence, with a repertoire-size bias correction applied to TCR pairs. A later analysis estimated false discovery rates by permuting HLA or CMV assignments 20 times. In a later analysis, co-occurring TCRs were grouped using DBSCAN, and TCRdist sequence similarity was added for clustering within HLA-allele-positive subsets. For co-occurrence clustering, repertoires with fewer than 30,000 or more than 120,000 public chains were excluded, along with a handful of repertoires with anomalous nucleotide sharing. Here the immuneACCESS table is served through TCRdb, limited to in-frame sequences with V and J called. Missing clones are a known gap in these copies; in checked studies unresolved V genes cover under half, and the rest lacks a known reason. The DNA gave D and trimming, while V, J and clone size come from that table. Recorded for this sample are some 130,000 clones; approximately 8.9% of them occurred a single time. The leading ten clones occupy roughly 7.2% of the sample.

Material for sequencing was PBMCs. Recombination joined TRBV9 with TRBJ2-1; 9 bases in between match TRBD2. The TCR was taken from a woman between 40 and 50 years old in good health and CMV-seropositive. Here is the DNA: TGTGCCAGCAGCCCAGGAGGCGGGGGGGCCGGTGAGCAGTTCTTC. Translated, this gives CASSPGGGGAGEQFF. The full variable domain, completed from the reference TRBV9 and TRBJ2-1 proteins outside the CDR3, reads DSGVTQTPKHLITATGQRVTLRCSPRSGDLSVYWYQQSLDQGLQFLIQYYNGEERAKGNILERFSAQQFPDLHSELNLSSLELGDSALYFCASSPGGGGAGEQFFGPGTRLTVL.